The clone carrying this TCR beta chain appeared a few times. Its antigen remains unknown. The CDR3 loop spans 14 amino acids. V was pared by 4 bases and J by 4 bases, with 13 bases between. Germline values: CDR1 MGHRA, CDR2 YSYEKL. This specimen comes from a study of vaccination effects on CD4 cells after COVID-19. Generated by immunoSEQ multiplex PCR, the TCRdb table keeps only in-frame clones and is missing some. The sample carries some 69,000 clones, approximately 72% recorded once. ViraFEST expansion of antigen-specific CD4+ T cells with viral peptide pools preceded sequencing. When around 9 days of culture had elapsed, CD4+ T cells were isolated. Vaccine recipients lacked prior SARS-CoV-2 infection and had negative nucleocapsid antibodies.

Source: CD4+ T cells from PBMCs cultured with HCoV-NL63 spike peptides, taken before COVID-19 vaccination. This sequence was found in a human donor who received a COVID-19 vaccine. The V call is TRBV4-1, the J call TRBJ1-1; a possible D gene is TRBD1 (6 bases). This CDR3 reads CASSPDTGPTEAFF. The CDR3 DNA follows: TGCGCCAGCAGCCCGGACACAGGGCCCACTGAAGCTTTCTTT.